This T cell receptor (beta chain) derives from a study of cytomegalovirus exposure and HLA in healthy donors. Trimming took 0 bases from V and 1 from J, leaving 12 bases between them. CDR1 MNHEY and CDR2 SVGAGI come from the germline V gene. The CDR3 consists of 16 residues. Remarks on this clone: Its specificity is not known.

Findings of the study overall: In an earlier analysis, most TCR beta V segments were productive about 87% or about 30% of the time.

PCR employed 60 Vbeta and 13 Jbeta primers. Sequencing was performed with immunoSEQ multiplex PCR; in TCRdb, only in-frame clones are kept and a portion is missing. In the table there are 140,000 to 150,000 clones, around 70% of which are singletons. The TCR sequence derives from a woman aged 55-70 years in good health and CMV-seropositive. The source material was PBMCs. The J gene is TRBJ1-1, the V gene TRBV6-5; D is possibly TRBD1 (5 bases). The CDR3 region is CASSYSIGVGNTEAFF. CDR3 nucleotides: TGTGCCAGCAGTTACTCTATAGGGGTAGGGAACACTGAAGCTTTCTTT.